The 25 T cell receptor beta chains presented below share a single source sample, sequenced in a study of CD8 T cells in Susac syndrome. With random hexamers, about 0.45 to 1 ug RNA was reverse transcribed. TCRdb reprocessed the immunoSEQ multiplex PCR reads with MiXCR, giving one entry per CDR3 protein. The repertoire holds some 180,000 distinct CDR3 sequences, approximately 94% seen once, with around 0.11% in the top ten. The sequencing sample was made of CD4+ T cells from PBMCs. The source is a human donor in good health.

J is TRBJ2-7 and V is TRBV28, with TRBD2 identical over 9 bases. V gave up 1 base and J gave up 1 base; unmatched junction bases: 2. Germline V gene lookup returns CDR1 MDHEN and CDR2 SYDVKM. The CDR3 loop spans 15 amino acids. The CDR3 DNA sequence: TGTGCCAGCAGTTTATATAGCGGGAGATCCTACGAGCAGTACTTC. Translated, it gives CASSLYSGRSYEQYF.

This chain connects TRBV5-4 to TRBJ1-2; D may be TRBD1 (5 bases). CDR1 and CDR2 from the germline V gene are SGHNT and YYREEE (reference sequence). The CDR3 is 13 residues long. The germline V and J ends were trimmed by 0 bases and 8 bases, with 11 bases remaining between them. CDR3 protein: CASSLVGGGGYTF. Written as DNA, the CDR3 is TGTGCCAGCAGCTTGGTGGGGGGTGGAGGCTACACCTTC. The complete variable domain, with remaining parts taken from reference TRBV5-4 and TRBJ1-2, reads ETGVTQSPTHLIKTRGQQVTLRCSSQSGHNTVSWYQQALGQGPQFIFQYYREEENGRGNFPPRFSGLQFPNYSSELNVNALELDDSALYLCASSLVGGGGYTFGSGTRLTVV.

The rearrangement links TRBV5-1 to TRBJ1-3; D call uncertain. CDR1 and CDR2 from the germline V gene are SGHRS and YFSETQ. The CDR3 has 14 amino acids. V shed 2 bases and J shed 0 bases, with 6 bases lying between them. The CDR3 coding sequence is TGCGCCAGCAGCTTCGACCTCTCTGGAAACACCATATATTTT. Its translation: CASSFDLSGNTIYF.

The chain couples TRBV29-1 to TRBJ2-1; 10 bases are shared with TRBD2. Germline V gene sequence: CDR1 SQVTM, CDR2 ANQGSEA. This CDR3 spans 15 amino acids. Trimming at V came to 7 bases and at J to 8 bases, leaving 14 bases not matched to a gene. Written as DNA, the CDR3 is TGCAGCGCGCAACTTCTAGCGGGAGATGTGTATGAGCAGTTCTTC. Protein sequence: CSAQLLAGDVYEQFF.

V and J are TRBV3-1 and TRBJ1-1; 7 nucleotides align to TRBD1. V shed 5 bases, J shed 5 bases, and the junction held 5 bases outside the gene matches. The CDR3 contains 13 residues. CDR1 and CDR2 from the germline V gene are LGHDT and YNNKEL (reference sequence). CDR3 nucleotide sequence: TGTGCCAGCAGCTACAGGGGAAGGACTGAAGCTTTCTTT. It codes for CASSYRGRTEAFF.

This rearrangement joins TRBV14 to TRBJ2-2, with D unclear. V dropped 5 bases and J dropped 1 base, with 5 bases sitting between them. Germline values: CDR1 SGHDN, CDR2 FVKESK. This CDR3 has 13 amino acids. CDR3 loop: CASSEMNTGELFF. CDR3 bases: TGTGCCAGCAGCGAGATGAACACCGGGGAGCTGTTTTTT. The full variable domain, rest sourced from reference TRBV14 and TRBJ2-2, is EAGVTQFPSHSVIEKGQTVTLRCDPISGHDNLYWYRRVMGKEIKFLLHFVKESKQDESGMPNNRFLAERTGGTYSTLKVQPAELEDSGVYFCASSEMNTGELFFGEGSRLTVL.

The V call is TRBV5-1, the J call TRBJ2-3; tentative D call: TRBD2 (6 bases). From germline, CDR1 is SGHRS and CDR2 YFSETQ. V lost 0 bases, J lost 4 bases, and 12 bases lay in between. CDR3 length: 15 amino acids. This CDR3 reads CASSLDGGDPDTQYF. DNA for the CDR3: TGCGCCAGCAGCTTGGACGGGGGAGACCCAGATACGCAGTATTTT.

V gene TRBV20-1 combines with J gene TRBJ1-5; TRBD1 matches 8 bases. The V gene's germline CDR1 is DFQATT and CDR2 SNEGSKA (reference sequence). With 6 bases clipped from V and 5 bases from J, the junction kept 6 bases outside the gene matches. The CDR3 is 13 amino acids. The CDR3 sequence: CSAVPGQDQPQHF. CDR3 DNA: TGCAGTGCCGTCCCGGGACAGGATCAGCCCCAGCATTTT.

The genes are TRBV29-1 and TRBJ2-3; D ambiguous. Trimming took off 1 base at V and 6 bases at J, with 20 bases between the two ends. The CDR3 loop spans 16 amino acids. From germline, CDR1 is SQVTM and CDR2 ANQGSEA. CDR3 sequence (DNA): TGCAGCGTTGAAGGGCTCGGTCGCCGATCCGAGGATACGCAGTATTTT. Translated, it gives CSVEGLGRRSEDTQYF.

The chain links TRBV5-4 to TRBJ2-6; D uncertain. Trimming took 5 bases from V and 0 from J, leaving 9 bases between them. This CDR3 region has 15 residues. CDR1 and CDR2 (germline): SGHNT, YYREEE (reference sequence). CDR3 bases: TGTGCCAGCAGTGGAAGCATCTCTGGGGCCAACGTCCTGACTTTC. Residues: CASSGSISGANVLTF.

V and J are TRBV29-1 and TRBJ2-2; D gene ambiguous. V gave up 3 bases and J gave up 7 bases, with 12 bases separating them. There are 13 residues in the CDR3. CDR1 and CDR2 (germline): SQVTM, ANQGSEA. The CDR3 nucleotides are TGCAGCGTTGAGCTGGCCTCTCGCGGGGAGCTGTTTTTT. This gives the protein CSVELASRGELFF.

J is TRBJ2-1 and V is TRBV28; 9 nucleotides line up with TRBD1. The V segment lost 5 bases and the J segment 10 bases; nucleotides outside the gene matches: 9. Germline-derived CDR1 and CDR2 are MDHEN and SYDVKM. This CDR3 has 14 amino acids. The DNA for the CDR3 is TGTGCCAGCAGTGTGCCGGCGGACAGGGGCGAGCAGTTCTTC. Residues: CASSVPADRGEQFF.

V is TRBV29-1 and J is TRBJ2-5, with D perhaps matching TRBD1 or TRBD2 (5 bases each). The CDR3 runs to 13 residues. Looked up from germline, CDR1 is SQVTM and CDR2 is ANQGSEA. Trimming took off 7 bases at V and 4 bases at J, with 16 bases between the two ends. For the CDR3, the DNA is TGCAGCGCTGCCTCGGGACCCAGAGAGACCCAGTACTTC. Translated, it gives CSAASGPRETQYF.

This chain uses TRBV29-1 with TRBJ2-3; D tentatively fits TRBD1 or TRBD2 (5 bases each). This CDR3 spans 12 amino acids. The V end lost 6 bases, the J end lost 7 bases, and 14 bases lay between the germline ends. Germline values: CDR1 SQVTM, CDR2 ANQGSEA. This CDR3 reads CSVSGPPNTQYF. The CDR3 DNA sequence: TGCAGCGTATCGGGACCCCCGAATACGCAGTATTTT.

V is TRBV6-5 and J is TRBJ1-4; 9 bases match TRBD1. Germline-derived CDR1 and CDR2 are MNHEY and SVGAGI. The V segment lost 8 bases and the J segment 7 bases; nucleotides outside the gene matches: 8. The CDR3 consists of 14 residues. The CDR3 nucleotides are TGTGCCAGCGCCCCGGGACAGGGATTTGAAAAACTGTTTTTT. It specifies CASAPGQGFEKLFF.

This rearrangement joins TRBV20-1 to TRBJ2-3; TRBD1 aligns across 8 bases. Trimming cost V 0 bases and J 7 bases; bases outside gene matches: 9. The CDR3 has 15 amino acids. Germline V gene data show CDR1 as DFQATT and CDR2 as SNEGSKA (reference sequence). CDR3 DNA sequence: TGCAGTGCTAGAGAGGGGACAGGTCCGGCAAATACGCAGTATTTT. As protein: CSAREGTGPANTQYF.

This sequence joins TRBV29-1 and TRBJ2-2, with D perhaps TRBD1 (6 bases). Looked up from germline, CDR1 is SQVTM and CDR2 is ANQGSEA. The V end lost 2 bases, the J end lost 1 base, and 11 bases lay between the germline ends. The CDR3 has 15 amino acids. DNA for the CDR3: TGCAGCGTTGAATATCTACAGGGGAACACCGGGGAGCTGTTTTTT. Translated, it gives CSVEYLQGNTGELFF.

The CDR3 coding sequence is TGTGCCAGCAGCCAAGATTGGCGTAGCGCCTACGAGCAGTACTTC. It translates to CASSQDWRSAYEQYF. V usage is TRBV4-2 and J usage is TRBJ2-7; tentative D call: TRBD2 (5 bases). V lost 0 bases and J lost 2, with 11 bases in between. This CDR3 has 15 residues. Per the germline V gene, CDR1 is LGHNA and CDR2 is YNFKEQ.

CDR3 amino acids: CASSPVRYEQFF. Written as DNA, the CDR3 is TGTGCCAGCAGTCCCGTCAGGTATGAGCAGTTCTTC. V usage is TRBV12-3 or TRBV12-4 and J usage is TRBJ2-1; D not resolved. The ends were cut back, 5 bases at V and 8 bases at J, with 10 bases in the middle. The CDR3 length is 12 residues.

This chain connects TRBV5-1 to TRBJ2-7, with TRBD1 matching over 7 bases. Germline V gene sequence: CDR1 SGHRS, CDR2 YFSETQ. V lost 0 bases and J lost 3; bases outside the gene matches: 3. This CDR3 region has 14 residues. CDR3 residues: CASSLEQGIYEQYF. The CDR3, as DNA: TGCGCCAGCAGCTTGGAACAGGGGATCTACGAGCAGTACTTC.

The CDR3 nucleotides read TGCAGTGCTACCCAACTTATGACTAATGAAAAACTGTTTTTT. It is translated as CSATQLMTNEKLFF. This chain links TRBV20-1 with TRBJ1-4; D remains ambiguous. CDR1 and CDR2 (germline): DFQATT, SNEGSKA (reference sequence). The CDR3 is 14 residues long. Trimming stripped 4 bases from V and 2 bases from J, with 11 bases between.

V gene TRBV2 combines with J gene TRBJ2-5; 8 bases fit TRBD2. Unmatched junction bases numbered 3, after V lost 8 bases and J lost 4 bases. The length of the CDR3 is 12 residues. Germline V gene sequence: CDR1 SNHLY, CDR2 FYNNEI. The CDR3: CASDREGETQYF. The CDR3 bases are TGTGCCAGCGACCGGGAGGGAGAGACCCAGTACTTC.

CDR3 DNA: TGCAGTGCTCCCCGGGGAGCGGACCCCTACGAGCAGTACTTC. Protein product: CSAPRGADPYEQYF. The J gene is TRBJ2-7, the V gene TRBV20-1; possibly TRBD2 for D (5 bases). Looked up from germline, CDR1 is DFQATT and CDR2 is SNEGSKA (reference sequence). Deletions cut 5 bases from V and 2 bases from J, with 16 bases between. The CDR3 is 14 amino acids.

This chain uses TRBV2 with TRBJ2-2; D is unclear. The CDR3 totals 12 residues. With 7 bases removed from V and 7 bases from J, the gap between germline ends came to 10 bases. The germline CDR1 and CDR2 sequences are SNHLY and FYNNEI. The CDR3 here is CASNVRYGELFF. CDR3 DNA sequence: TGTGCCAGCAACGTTAGATACGGGGAGCTGTTTTTT.

V is TRBV20-1 and J is TRBJ2-7; TRBD2 aligns across 9 bases. The CDR3 spans 14 residues. V dropped 7 bases and J dropped 4; count of bases not matched to a gene: 11. Germline V gene data show CDR1 as DFQATT and CDR2 as SNEGSKA (reference sequence). The CDR3 DNA is TGCAGTGGGATCCGGGCTAGCGGGAAATACGAGCAGTACTTC. Translated: CSGIRASGKYEQYF.